This T cell receptor (beta chain) emerged from a study of T cells after posttransplantation cyclophosphamide. Study-wide points: After PTCy, TRB diversity resembled that of CNI/methotrexate controls. Blood and skin or GI T cell repertoires showed limited TRB overlap. Donor-recipient repertoire similarity was low at 1-2 months, rising over year one.

TCRdb's table, derived via immunoSEQ multiplex PCR, lists solely in-frame clones and lacks some. The table has some 15,000 clones, roughly 73% seen once. Cyclophosphamide on days +3 and +4 followed busulfan-fludarabine conditioning and a marrow graft. Germline V gene sequence: CDR1 SGDLS, CDR2 YYNGEE. Trimming cost V 3 bases and J 3 bases; bases outside gene matches: 5. CDR3 length: 15 amino acids. This clone was detected once. Its specificity is unknown. The clonotype originates from a female patient in her thirties or forties who received an allogeneic stem cell transplant from a related donor, was CMV-positive, and had no GVHD. Some T cells may be the graft donor's. V and J are TRBV9 and TRBJ2-3; 9 bases align to TRBD2. Here the sequenced sample was CD8+ T cells sorted from PBMCs, taken 1,800 to 2,000 days after a stem cell transplant with posttransplant cyclophosphamide. CDR3 sequence reads: CASSGSGGWTDTQYF. Written as DNA, the CDR3 is TGTGCCAGCAGCGGTAGCGGGGGTTGGACAGATACGCAGTATTTT. Together with reference TRBV9 and TRBJ2-3, the CDR3 gives the full variable domain: DSGVTQTPKHLITATGQRVTLRCSPRSGDLSVYWYQQSLDQGLQFLIQYYNGEERAKGNILERFSAQQFPDLHSELNLSSLELGDSALYFCASSGSGGWTDTQYFGPGTRLTVL.